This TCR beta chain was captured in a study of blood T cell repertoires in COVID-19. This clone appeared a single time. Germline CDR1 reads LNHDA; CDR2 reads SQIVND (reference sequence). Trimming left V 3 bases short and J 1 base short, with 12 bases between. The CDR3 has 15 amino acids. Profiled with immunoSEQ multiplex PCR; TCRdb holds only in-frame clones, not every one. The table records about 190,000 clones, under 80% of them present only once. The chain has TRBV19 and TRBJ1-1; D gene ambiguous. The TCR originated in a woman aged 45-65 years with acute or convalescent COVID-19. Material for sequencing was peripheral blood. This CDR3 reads CASSINSRGNTEAFF. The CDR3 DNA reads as TGTGCCAGTAGTATCAACTCTCGAGGGAACACTGAAGCTTTCTTT.